This TCR beta chain was sequenced in a study of cytomegalovirus exposure and HLA in healthy donors. This CDR3 region has 11 residues. The junction had 0 bases not matched to a gene; V was cut back by 1 base and J by 9 bases. Germline CDR1 is SGHNT and CDR2 is YENEEA. As regards this clone: Its cognate antigen is unknown.

General study findings and limits: Rare sequences made up most TCRs, while some public TCRs were found in many donors. Published work reported that the classifier diagnosed cytomegalovirus status with high specificity and sensitivity. CMV antigen specificity was confirmed in vitro for a few CMV-associated chains. In an earlier analysis, in some 500 donors, most V segments appeared productive either ~90% or ~30% of the time.

The PCR ran on 60 Vbeta and 13 Jbeta primers. Sequencing was performed with immunoSEQ multiplex PCR; in TCRdb, only in-frame clones are kept and a portion is missing. This repertoire includes around 29,000 clones. This receptor was obtained from a young man in good health and CMV-seronegative. Sequencing was carried out using PBMCs. V and J are TRBV11-3 and TRBJ2-7, with 7 positions matching TRBD2. The CDR3, as DNA: TGTGCCAGCAGCTTAGGGGGGGGGCAGTACTTC. Residues: CASSLGGGQYF.